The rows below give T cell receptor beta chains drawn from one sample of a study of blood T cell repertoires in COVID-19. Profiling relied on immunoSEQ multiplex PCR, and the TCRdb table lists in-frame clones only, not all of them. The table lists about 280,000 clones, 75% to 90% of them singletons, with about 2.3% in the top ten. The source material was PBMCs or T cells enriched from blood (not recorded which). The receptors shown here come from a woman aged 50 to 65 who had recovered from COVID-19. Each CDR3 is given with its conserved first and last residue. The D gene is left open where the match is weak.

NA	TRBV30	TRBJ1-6	CAWSVTSWSVDSPLHF
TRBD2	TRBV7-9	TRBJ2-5	CASRTSSLETQYF
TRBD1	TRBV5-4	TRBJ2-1	CASSRDSPLSYNEQFF
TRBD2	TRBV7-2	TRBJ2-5	CASSSPSGGAETQYF
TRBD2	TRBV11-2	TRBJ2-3	CASSRTSGNTDTQYF
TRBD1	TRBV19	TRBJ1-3	CASSAPGQGPGNTIYF
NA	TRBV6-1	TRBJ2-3	CASSEYWATSFTDTQYF
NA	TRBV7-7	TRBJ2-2	CASSYQPPGSNTGELFF
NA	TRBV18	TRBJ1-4	CASSNGLNEKLFF
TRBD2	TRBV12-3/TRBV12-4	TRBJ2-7	CASTWGGGEQYF
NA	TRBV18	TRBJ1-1	CASSPGGDTEAFF
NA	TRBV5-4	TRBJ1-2	CASSLRGGYGYTF
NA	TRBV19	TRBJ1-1	CASSILGGTEAFF
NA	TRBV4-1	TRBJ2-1	CASSHGGAGAENEQFF